This TCR beta chain was identified in a study of OX40 agonist ivuxolimab in advanced cancers. Study summary: Dose-escalation patients were diagnosed with hepatocellular carcinoma, melanoma, renal cell cancer or head and neck cancer. Prior therapy, whether anti-PD-1, anti-PD-L1 or anti-CTLA-4, was allowed, and about 40% had some. Regarding the study as a whole: The study found among the lowest clonal expansion in partial responders at 0.1-3.0 mg/kg. Expanded clones belonging to CD8+ T cells outnumbered, on average, those of CD4+.

Sequencing used immunoSEQ multiplex PCR; TCRdb keeps in-frame clones, though not all of them. The sample lists around 30,000 clones, around 74% occurring once. Notes on this clone: Its antigen is not identified.

The CDR3 extends over 13 amino acids. V was trimmed by 5 bases and J by 5 bases, leaving 12 bases between them. From germline, CDR1 is LNHDA and CDR2 SQIVND (reference sequence). This specimen consisted of CD4+ or CD8+ T cells sorted from blood, obtained in a trial of the OX40 agonist ivuxolimab. This receptor was obtained from an adult with an advanced solid tumor such as melanoma, head and neck, liver or kidney cancer. The chain is built from TRBV19 and TRBJ1-1; D is possibly TRBD1 (5 bases). Written as DNA, the CDR3 is TGTGCCAGTAGTCCAGGGAGTTTTACTGAAGCTTTCTTT. Its translation is CASSPGSFTEAFF. The variable domain in full, completed from reference TRBV19 and TRBJ1-1, reads DGGITQSPKYLFRKEGQNVTLSCEQNLNHDAMYWYRQDPGQGLRLIYYSQIVNDFQKGDIAEGYSVSREKKESFPLTVTSAQKNPTAFYLCASSPGSFTEAFFGQGTRLTVV.